These T cell receptor beta chains were read from a single sample in a study of blood T cell repertoires in COVID-19. Assay used: immunoSEQ multiplex PCR; TCRdb lists only in-frame clones, some missing. The sample yields 180,000 or so clones, 82% seen once. Sample: peripheral blood. The receptors come from a woman in her seventies with acute or convalescent COVID-19. CDR3s include the opening cysteine and the closing phenylalanine or tryptophan. A D gene is named only where the DNA matches it firmly. Some rows have no size entry. The others give once, few or many, or a class for an expanded clone.

.,TRBV7-2,few,TRBJ1-6,14,CASRPAEGNSPLHF,TGTGCCAGCCGCCCCGCGGAGGGTAATTCACCCCTCCACTTT
TRBD2,TRBV9,.,TRBJ2-1,19,CASSVGLGLAGPLYNEQFF,TGTGCCAGCAGCGTGGGACTTGGACTAGCGGGGCCCCTTTACAATGAGCAGTTCTTC
TRBD2,TRBV20-1,.,TRBJ2-1,12,CSASLAGNEQFF,TGCAGTGCTAGTTTAGCGGGCAATGAGCAGTTCTTC
.,TRBV2,.,TRBJ2-3,12,CASKGGTDTQYF,TGTGCCAGTAAGGGGGGCACAGATACGCAGTATTTT
.,TRBV30,.,TRBJ1-1,13,CAWSGDFGHEAFF,TGTGCCTGGAGTGGAGATTTTGGGCATGAAGCTTTCTTT
TRBD2,TRBV7-9,.,TRBJ2-2,17,CASRSLLAGGSDGELFF,TGTGCCAGCAGATCACTACTAGCGGGAGGCTCAGACGGGGAGCTGTTTTTT
TRBD2,TRBV5-4,.,TRBJ2-6,18,CASSWTSGGAAGANVLTF,TGTGCCAGCAGCTGGACTAGCGGGGGGGCTGCTGGGGCCAACGTCCTGACTTTC
.,TRBV6-2/TRBV6-3,.,TRBJ1-1,12,CASSYGRHEAFF,TGTGCCAGCAGTTACGGGCGCCATGAAGCTTTCTTT
TRBD1,TRBV10-3,.,TRBJ1-2,16,CAISEAQTRGPGGYTF,TGTGCCATCAGTGAGGCCCAGACAAGGGGGCCGGGTGGCTACACCTTC
TRBD1,TRBV28,.,TRBJ2-4,13,CASGGTGVGAQYF,TGTGCCAGCGGGGGGACAGGTGTCGGAGCCCAGTACTTC
TRBD2,TRBV24-1,.,TRBJ2-5,14,CATSGSGGLKTQYF,TGTGCCACCTCAGGTTCCGGGGGGTTAAAGACCCAGTACTTC
TRBD2,TRBV10-3,.,TRBJ2-5,17,CAISESILAGSQETQYF,TGTGCCATCAGTGAGTCGATCCTAGCGGGGAGCCAAGAGACCCAGTACTTC
.,TRBV28,.,TRBJ1-1,14,CASSLVQANTEAFF,TGTGCCAGCAGTTTAGTACAGGCGAACACTGAAGCTTTCTTT
TRBD1,TRBV5-1,.,TRBJ2-1,15,CASSRTSDRYNEQFF,TGCGCCAGCAGCAGAACCTCGGACAGGTACAATGAGCAGTTCTTC
.,TRBV11-2,.,TRBJ1-6,14,CASSLAQGYSPLHF,TGTGCCAGCAGCTTAGCCCAGGGCTATTCACCCCTCCACTTT
TRBD2,TRBV27,.,TRBJ2-7,12,CASSWRGGEQYF,TGTGCCAGCAGTTGGCGGGGGGGCGAGCAGTACTTC
TRBD1,TRBV19,.,TRBJ2-1,16,CASSIEGASSYNEQFF,TGTGCCAGTAGTATTGAGGGGGCCAGCTCCTACAATGAGCAGTTCTTC
TRBD2,TRBV5-1,.,TRBJ2-3,15,CASSLERGAQDTQYF,TGCGCCAGCAGCTTGGAGCGGGGGGCCCAAGATACGCAGTATTTT
.,TRBV5-1,few,TRBJ1-1,15,CASSDSGNPNTEAFF,TGCGCCAGCAGCGATTCAGGGAACCCGAACACTGAAGCTTTCTTT
.,TRBV6-2/TRBV6-3,.,TRBJ2-2,12,CASSYGPGELFF,TGTGCCAGCAGTTACGGGCCGGGGGAGCTGTTTTTT
TRBD2,TRBV15,.,TRBJ2-1,21,CATSRDRPSFISGGQDNEQFF,TGTGCCACCAGCAGAGATAGACCGTCTTTTATTAGCGGGGGTCAAGACAATGAGCAGTTCTTC
.,TRBV30,.,TRBJ2-5,13,CAWSVGSQETQYF,TGTGCCTGGAGTGTTGGCAGTCAAGAGACCCAGTACTTC
TRBD1,TRBV28,.,TRBJ1-3,15,CASRGWTGSGNTIYF,TGTGCCAGCAGAGGCTGGACAGGTTCTGGAAACACCATATATTTT
TRBD1,TRBV6-2/TRBV6-3,.,TRBJ2-2,15,CASSLEGAGTGELFF,TGTGCCAGCAGCCTCGAGGGGGCCGGGACCGGGGAGCTGTTTTTT
.,TRBV29-1,.,TRBJ2-7,11,CSVEGPYEQYF,TGCAGCGTAGAGGGCCCCTACGAGCAGTACTTC
TRBD1,TRBV7-9,.,TRBJ1-1,15,CASSLGQGEASEAFF,TGTGCCAGCAGCTTGGGGCAGGGGGAGGCGTCTGAAGCTTTCTTT
TRBD1,TRBV4-1,.,TRBJ2-5,16,CASSQDGSGGGETQYF,TGCGCCAGCAGCCAAGATGGGTCAGGGGGTGGGGAGACCCAGTACTTC
.,TRBV27,once,TRBJ1-1,16,CASSPYRTGGGTEAFF,TGTGCCAGCAGTCCCTACCGGACGGGCGGGGGAACTGAAGCTTTCTTT
.,TRBV5-1,.,TRBJ2-6,17,CASSLGGRVSGANVLTF,TGCGCCAGCAGCTTGGGGGGCAGGGTTTCAGGGGCCAACGTCCTGACTTTC
.,TRBV4-3,.,TRBJ1-1,14,CASSQVGQHTEAFF,TGCGCCAGCAGCCAAGTAGGACAGCACACTGAAGCTTTCTTT
TRBD2,TRBV6-4,.,TRBJ2-7,17,CASSDSYLGTSCAEQYF,TGTGCCAGCAGTGACTCGTATTTGGGGACTAGTTGTGCCGAGCAGTACTTC
.,TRBV19,.,TRBJ1-5,13,CASSLPSNQPQHF,TGTGCCAGTAGTCTTCCGAGCAATCAGCCCCAGCATTTT
TRBD1,TRBV7-2,.,TRBJ2-2,15,CASSRTGIGTGELFF,TGTGCCAGCAGCCGGACAGGGATCGGCACCGGGGAGCTGTTTTTT
TRBD1,TRBV7-9,.,TRBJ1-2,14,CASSSNRDRVEYTF,TGTGCCAGCAGCTCAAACCGGGACAGGGTGGAATATACCTTC
.,TRBV5-6,.,TRBJ1-3,13,CASSLVSGNTIYF,TGTGCCAGCAGCTTGGTATCTGGAAACACCATATATTTT
TRBD1,TRBV11-2,.,TRBJ1-2,13,CASSPDRNYGYTF,TGTGCCAGCAGCCCGGACAGGAACTATGGCTACACCTTC